This T cell receptor beta chain was found in a study of patients and donors after allogeneic stem cell transplantation. TCRdb fed the RT-PCR reads into MiXCR, producing one record per CDR3 protein. Found here are some 880,000 distinct CDR3 sequences, roughly 17% of them singletons; the top ten hold roughly 6%. V shed 5 bases and J shed 1 base, with 11 bases lying between them. This CDR3 has 14 residues. Germline lookup yields CDR1 DFQATT and CDR2 SNEGSKA (reference sequence). This clonotype has more than one count but fewer than ten. The source is a human donor who was either an allogeneic HSCT recipient or a stem cell or donor lymphocyte infusion donor (not recorded which). It is not recorded whose cells these are; they may come from a transplant donor. The chain links TRBV20-1 to TRBJ2-2, with D possibly matching TRBD1 (6 bases). The sequenced sample consisted of blood, either unsorted or a sorted T cell fraction (not recorded which). The CDR3 DNA reads TGCAGTGCTCCAGGACAGAAGAACACCGGGGAGCTGTTTTTT. Translated, it gives CSAPGQKNTGELFF.